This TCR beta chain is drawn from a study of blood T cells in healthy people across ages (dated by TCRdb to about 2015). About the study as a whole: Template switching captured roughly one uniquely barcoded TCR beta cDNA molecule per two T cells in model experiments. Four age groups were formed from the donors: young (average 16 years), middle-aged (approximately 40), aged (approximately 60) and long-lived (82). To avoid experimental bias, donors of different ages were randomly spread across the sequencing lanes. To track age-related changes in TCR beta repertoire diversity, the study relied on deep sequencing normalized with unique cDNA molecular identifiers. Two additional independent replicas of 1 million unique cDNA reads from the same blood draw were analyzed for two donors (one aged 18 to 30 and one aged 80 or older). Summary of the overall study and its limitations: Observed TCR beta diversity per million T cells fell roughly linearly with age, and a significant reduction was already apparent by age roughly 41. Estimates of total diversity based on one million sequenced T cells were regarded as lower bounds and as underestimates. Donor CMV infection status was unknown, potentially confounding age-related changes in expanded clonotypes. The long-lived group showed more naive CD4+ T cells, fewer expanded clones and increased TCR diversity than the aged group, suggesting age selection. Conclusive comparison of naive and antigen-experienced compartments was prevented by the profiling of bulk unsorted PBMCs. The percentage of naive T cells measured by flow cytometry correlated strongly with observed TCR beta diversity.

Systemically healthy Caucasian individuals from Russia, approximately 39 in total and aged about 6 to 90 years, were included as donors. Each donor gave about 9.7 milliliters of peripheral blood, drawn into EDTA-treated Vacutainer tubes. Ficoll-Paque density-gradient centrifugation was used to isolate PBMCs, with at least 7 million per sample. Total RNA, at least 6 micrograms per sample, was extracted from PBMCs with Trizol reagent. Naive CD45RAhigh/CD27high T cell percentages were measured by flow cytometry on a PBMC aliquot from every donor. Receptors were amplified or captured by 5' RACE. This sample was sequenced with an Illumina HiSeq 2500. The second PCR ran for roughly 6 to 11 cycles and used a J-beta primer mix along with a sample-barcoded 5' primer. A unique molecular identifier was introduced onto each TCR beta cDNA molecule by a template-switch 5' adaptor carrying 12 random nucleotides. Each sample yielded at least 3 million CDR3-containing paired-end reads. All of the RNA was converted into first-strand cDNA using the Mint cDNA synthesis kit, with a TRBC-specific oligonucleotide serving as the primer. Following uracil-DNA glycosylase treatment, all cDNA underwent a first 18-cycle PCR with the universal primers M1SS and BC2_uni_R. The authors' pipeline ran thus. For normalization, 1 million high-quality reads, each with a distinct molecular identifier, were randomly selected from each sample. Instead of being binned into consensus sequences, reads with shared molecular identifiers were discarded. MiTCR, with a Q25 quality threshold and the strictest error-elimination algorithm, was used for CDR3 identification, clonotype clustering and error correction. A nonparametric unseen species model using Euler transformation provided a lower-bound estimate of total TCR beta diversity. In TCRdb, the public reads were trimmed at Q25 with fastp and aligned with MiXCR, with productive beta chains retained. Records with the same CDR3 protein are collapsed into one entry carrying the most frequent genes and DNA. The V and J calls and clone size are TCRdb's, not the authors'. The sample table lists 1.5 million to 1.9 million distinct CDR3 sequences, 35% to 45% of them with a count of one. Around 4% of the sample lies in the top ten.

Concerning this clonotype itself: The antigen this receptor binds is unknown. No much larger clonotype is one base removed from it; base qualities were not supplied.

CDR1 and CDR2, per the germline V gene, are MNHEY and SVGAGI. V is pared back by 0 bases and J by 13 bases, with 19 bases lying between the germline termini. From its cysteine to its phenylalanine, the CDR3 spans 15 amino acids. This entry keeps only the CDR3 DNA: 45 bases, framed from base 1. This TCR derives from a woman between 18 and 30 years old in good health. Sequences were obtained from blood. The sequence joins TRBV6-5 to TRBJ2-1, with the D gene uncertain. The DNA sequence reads TGTGCCAGCAGTTACTCATGGGGAATCGGAGAGACCCAGTTCTTC. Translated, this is CASSYSWGIGETQFF.